These 27 T cell receptor beta chains share one sample of origin, sequenced in a study of cytomegalovirus exposure and HLA in healthy donors. The PCR used 60 Vbeta and 13 Jbeta primers. Method: immunoSEQ multiplex PCR; TCRdb's copy keeps in-frame clones and lacks some. This table holds 85,000 to 100,000 clones, roughly 82% found once. Sample: PBMCs. The receptors derive from a human donor in good health.

The rearrangement links TRBV12-5 to TRBJ2-1; weak D call: TRBD1 (7 bases). Trimming took 2 bases from V and 4 from J, leaving 15 bases between them. This CDR3 has 16 amino acids. Germline V lookup: CDR1 LGHNT, CDR2 FRNRAP. Written as DNA, the CDR3 is TGTGCTAGTGGTTTGCGGGTCAGGGGGGCATACAATGAGCAGTTCTTC. Encoded protein: CASGLRVRGAYNEQFF.

J is TRBJ2-7 and V is TRBV9, with 9 bases matching TRBD2. The CDR3 contains 15 residues. CDR1 and CDR2 from the germline V gene are SGDLS and YYNGEE. The V gene end was trimmed by 3 bases and the J gene end by 4 bases; junction bases not matched to a gene: 8. CDR3: CASSAAGGLGYEQYF. The CDR3 coding sequence is TGTGCCAGCAGCGCAGCGGGAGGCCTGGGGTACGAGCAGTACTTC.

DNA for the CDR3: TGTGCCAGCAGTGGGGACAGGGGCACAGATACGCAGTATTTT. Protein: CASSGDRGTDTQYF. The chain employs TRBV6-1 and TRBJ2-3, with 9 bases that match TRBD1. CDR3 length: 14 residues. Germline V CDR1 and CDR2: MNHNS, SASEGT. Trimming at V came to 4 bases and at J to 1 base, leaving 0 bases not matched to a gene.

The rearrangement links TRBV30 to TRBJ1-5; 8 nucleotides match TRBD1. The V gene end was trimmed by 0 bases and the J gene end by 2 bases; junction bases not matched to a gene: 12. The CDR3 extends over 18 amino acids. The germline V gene has CDR1 GTSNPN and CDR2 SVGIG (reference sequence). The CDR3 DNA follows: TGTGCCTGGAGTGTACAAGGGGCAGGGGGCTGGGGCAATCAGCCCCAGCATTTT. Its protein is CAWSVQGAGGWGNQPQHF.

This rearrangement joins TRBV6-5 to TRBJ1-1; D unresolved. CDR3 length: 14 amino acids. Germline assignment: CDR1 MNHEY and CDR2 SVGAGI. The V and J ends lost 0 bases and 3 bases respectively, with 8 bases between them. The CDR3 spells CASSYSDIHTEAFF. CDR3 sequence (DNA): TGTGCCAGCAGTTACTCCGACATCCACACTGAAGCTTTCTTT.

The chain joins TRBV12-2 to TRBJ1-6. TRBV12-2 is flagged as a pseudogene. The CDR3 sequence is 20 residues long. The DNA for the CDR3 is TGTGCAAGTCGCTTACCCGTTCTCCGGACTAAGAGGTCCGATAATTCACCCCTCCACTTT. Protein product: CASRLPVLRTKRSDNSPLHF.

The rearrangement joins TRBV4-1 to TRBJ2-1; 7 bases agree with TRBD2. CDR1 and CDR2 (germline): MGHRA, YSYEKL. Unmatched junction bases numbered 10, after V lost 4 bases and J lost 4 bases. The CDR3 covers 16 residues. CDR3 loop: CASSLPETGGYNEQFF. Written as DNA, the CDR3 is TGCGCCAGCAGCCTCCCGGAAACGGGAGGTTACAATGAGCAGTTCTTC.

The CDR3 DNA sequence: TGTGCCAGTAGCGGGACAGGGTATCAGCCCCAGCATTTT. Its translation: CASSGTGYQPQHF. The V call is TRBV19, the J call TRBJ1-5; 9 positions agree with TRBD1. The CDR3 loop spans 13 amino acids. The germline V gene encodes CDR1 LNHDA and CDR2 SQIVND (reference sequence). Trimming cost V 6 bases and J 5 bases; bases outside gene matches: 2.

The chain joins TRBV10-3 to TRBJ2-7; D possibly corresponds to TRBD1 (6 bases). The V end was cut by 3 bases, the J end by 0 bases, with 9 bases between. This CDR3 is built from 14 residues. CDR1 and CDR2 (germline): ENHRY, SYGVKD. CDR3 DNA: TGTGCCATCAGTGAAGGGGGAAGCTCCTACGAGCAGTACTTC. This translates into CAISEGGSSYEQYF.

V gene TRBV14 combines with J gene TRBJ2-1, with a possible D match to TRBD1 (6 bases). Deletions cut 5 bases from V and 9 bases from J, with 20 bases between. The CDR3 has 15 residues. Germline values: CDR1 SGHDN, CDR2 FVKESK. DNA for the CDR3: TGTGCCAGCAGCGGGCCCTTGGCAGGGGTCGGTGAGCAGTTCTTC. Its translation is CASSGPLAGVGEQFF.

The chain carries TRBV5-6 and TRBJ1-4; tentative D call: TRBD1 (5 bases). V shed 3 bases and J shed 6 bases, with 18 bases lying between them. Germline CDR1 SGHDT, CDR2 YYEEEE. This CDR3 has 16 amino acids. The CDR3 is CASSWGKGISDEKLFF. CDR3 sequence (DNA): TGTGCCAGCAGCTGGGGTAAGGGGATTAGTGATGAAAAACTGTTTTTT.

The sample holds a few counts of this clone. The chain uses TRBV2 and TRBJ2-5; 12 bases are a match to TRBD2. This CDR3 contains 15 residues. The V gene's germline CDR1 is SNHLY and CDR2 FYNNEI. With 6 bases clipped from V and 4 bases from J, the junction kept 6 bases outside the gene matches. CDR3 loop: CASRRLAGEGETQYF. The CDR3, as DNA: TGTGCCAGCAGGAGACTAGCGGGAGAGGGAGAGACCCAGTACTTC.

The chain couples TRBV5-5 to TRBJ2-7; D may be TRBD1 (6 bases). This CDR3 has 13 residues. With 0 bases removed from V and 5 bases from J, the gap between germline ends came to 9 bases. CDR1 and CDR2 (germline): SGHKS, YYEKEE (reference sequence). This CDR3 reads CASSLGGLNEQYF. CDR3 nucleotides: TGTGCCAGCAGCTTGGGGGGGCTCAACGAGCAGTACTTC.

The gene calls are TRBV10-2 and TRBJ2-2; 7 bases are shared with TRBD2. The germline CDR1 and CDR2 sequences are WSHSY and SAAADI. This CDR3 is 14 amino acids long. Trimming removed 6 bases from V and 2 bases from J; junction bases left unmatched: 3. The CDR3 DNA reads TGCGCCAGCAGGGGGACTACTAACACCGGGGAGCTGTTTTTT. The encoded protein is CASRGTTNTGELFF.

The chain couples TRBV19 to TRBJ2-7; D not certain. From germline, CDR1 is LNHDA and CDR2 SQIVND (reference sequence). The V end lost 5 bases, the J end lost 6 bases, and 14 bases lay between the germline ends. The CDR3 spans 13 residues. The CDR3 loop reads CASSPRGVAEQYF. In nucleotides, the CDR3 is TGTGCCAGTAGTCCTCGCGGTGTCGCCGAGCAGTACTTC. The full variable domain, in which reference TRBV19 and TRBJ2-7 provide the parts outside the CDR3, is DGGITQSPKYLFRKEGQNVTLSCEQNLNHDAMYWYRQDPGQGLRLIYYSQIVNDFQKGDIAEGYSVSREKKESFPLTVTSAQKNPTAFYLCASSPRGVAEQYFGPGTRLTVT.

This sequence joins TRBV5-4 and TRBJ2-5; perhaps TRBD1 as D (5 bases). The better agreement between TRBJ2-7 and the DNA end casts doubt on the J call. Germline assignment: CDR1 SGHNT and CDR2 YYREEE (reference sequence). CDR3 length: 16 amino acids. In nucleotides, the CDR3 is TGTGCCAGCAGCTTGGCCGGCTCAGGGCTCTCCTACGAGCAGTACTTC. This codes for CASSLAGSGLSYEQYF.

This chain connects TRBV6-1 to TRBJ1-2, with D uncertain. The CDR3 is 14 amino acids. V was trimmed by 3 bases and J by 4 bases, leaving 12 bases between them. Looked up from germline, CDR1 is MNHNS and CDR2 is SASEGT. This chain's CDR3 is CASSEGYGGYGYTF. CDR3 sequence (DNA): TGTGCCAGCAGTGAGGGGTATGGAGGCTATGGCTACACCTTC.

The chain carries TRBV5-6 and TRBJ2-5; possibly TRBD1 for D (6 bases). The J call may be faulty, since TRBJ2-7 better matches the DNA end. CDR1 and CDR2 (germline): SGHDT, YYEEEE. The CDR3 runs 15 residues. The CDR3 here is CASSPGTFESCEQYF. In DNA, the CDR3 is TGTGCCAGCAGCCCCGGGACATTCGAGTCGTGCGAGCAGTACTTC.

This clone was recorded only once. The gene calls are TRBV7-8 and TRBJ2-7; no firm D call. Germline V CDR1 and CDR2: SGHVS, FQNEAQ. This CDR3 has 15 amino acids. Trimming pared 5 bases from V and 3 bases from J, leaving 17 bases between. In DNA form, the CDR3 reads TGTGCCAGCAGCCCCCGACTCGCGAGCGTCTACGAGCAGTACTTC. It specifies CASSPRLASVYEQYF.

The chain combines TRBV6-1 with TRBJ1-1; possibly TRBD1 for D (6 bases). V lost 6 bases to trimming and J lost 4 bases, with 18 bases between them. This CDR3 comprises 15 residues. The germline V gene encodes CDR1 MNHNS and CDR2 SASEGT. CDR3 DNA sequence: TGTGCCAGCAGAGTCTCACAGGGTACGGGCACTGAAGCTTTCTTT. It specifies CASRVSQGTGTEAFF.

Only one count was recorded for this clone. V usage is TRBV19 and J usage is TRBJ1-2; D is uncertain. Deletions cut 6 bases from V and 3 bases from J, with 23 bases between. Looked up from germline, CDR1 is LNHDA and CDR2 is SQIVND (reference sequence). The CDR3 covers 17 residues. As DNA, the CDR3 is TGTGCCAGTAGCCCGGCTCCTCAGGCTCTTTACGACTATGGCTACACCTTC. Its protein is CASSPAPQALYDYGYTF.

The V gene is TRBV5-1, the J gene TRBJ1-1, with 11 bases identical to TRBD1. With 4 bases clipped from V and 0 bases from J, the junction kept 5 bases outside the gene matches. The CDR3 length is 16 residues. Germline CDR1 reads SGHRS; CDR2 reads YFSETQ. CDR3 bases: TGCGCCAGCAGCGCGGGGACAGGGGGGCTGAACACTGAAGCTTTCTTT. Translation gives CASSAGTGGLNTEAFF.

This chain uses TRBV5-3 with TRBJ1-2; D is perhaps TRBD1 (5 bases). TRBV5-3 is reported as an ORF; its role is uncertain. With 1 base removed from V and 0 bases from J, the gap between germline ends came to 10 bases. The CDR3 is 15 residues long. The CDR3 protein is CARSLSGETNYGYTF. The CDR3, as DNA: TGTGCCAGAAGCTTGTCGGGGGAAACTAACTATGGCTACACCTTC.

V usage is TRBV7-2 and J usage is TRBJ2-1, with 11 bases fitting TRBD2. CDR3 length: 16 amino acids. Trimming cost V 1 base and J 1 base; bases outside gene matches: 0. Per the germline V gene, CDR1 is SGHTA and CDR2 is FQGNSA. Here the CDR3 reads CASSLGLAGSYNEQFF. For the CDR3, the DNA is TGTGCCAGCAGCTTAGGACTAGCGGGGTCCTACAATGAGCAGTTCTTC.

The chain recombines TRBV7-6 with TRBJ2-1; 7 nucleotides align to TRBD2. CDR1 is SGHVS, CDR2 FNYEAQ, per germline. This CDR3 has 18 amino acids. Unmatched junction bases numbered 9, after V lost 0 bases and J lost 1 base. CDR3: CASSLARPSGRSYNEQFF. The CDR3 DNA reads TGTGCCAGCAGCTTAGCGCGTCCTAGCGGAAGATCCTACAATGAGCAGTTCTTC.

The chain carries TRBV2 and TRBJ1-6; D may be TRBD1 (5 bases). V was trimmed by 4 bases and J by 5 bases, leaving 9 bases between them. This CDR3 contains 14 residues. Looked up from germline, CDR1 is SNHLY and CDR2 is FYNNEI. DNA of the CDR3: TGTGCCAGCAGTGGGCCAGGGAATAATTCACCCCTCCACTTT. Amino acid sequence: CASSGPGNNSPLHF. Complete variable domain (other parts from reference TRBV2 and TRBJ1-6): EPEVTQTPSHQVTQMGQEVILRCVPISNHLYFYWYRQILGQKVEFLVSFYNNEISEKSEIFDDQFSVERPDGSNFTLKIRSTKLEDSAMYFCASSGPGNNSPLHFGNGTRLTVT.

The CDR3 loop reads CSVDLGQGEQYF. The CDR3 DNA reads TGCAGCGTTGACTTAGGACAGGGGGAGCAGTACTTC. This rearrangement joins TRBV29-1 to TRBJ2-7; TRBD1 aligns across 9 bases. J lost 7 bases, V lost 3 bases, and 4 bases had no gene match. The CDR3 has 12 amino acids. The germline V gene has CDR1 SQVTM and CDR2 ANQGSEA.